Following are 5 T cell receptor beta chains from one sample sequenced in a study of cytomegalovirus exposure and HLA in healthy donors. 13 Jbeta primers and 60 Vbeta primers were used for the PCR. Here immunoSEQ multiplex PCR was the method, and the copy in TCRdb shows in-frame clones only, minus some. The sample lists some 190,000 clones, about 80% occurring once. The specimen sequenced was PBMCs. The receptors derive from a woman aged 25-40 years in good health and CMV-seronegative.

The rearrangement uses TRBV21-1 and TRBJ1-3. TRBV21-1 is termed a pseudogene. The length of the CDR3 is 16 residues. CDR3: CASSSRLNSSGNTIYF. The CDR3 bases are TGTGCCAGCAGCTCACGACTGAATAGCTCTGGAAACACCATATATTTT.

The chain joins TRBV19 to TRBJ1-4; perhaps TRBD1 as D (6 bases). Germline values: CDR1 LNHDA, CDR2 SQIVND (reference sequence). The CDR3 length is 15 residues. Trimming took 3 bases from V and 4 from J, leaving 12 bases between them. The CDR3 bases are TGTGCCAGTAGTATGGACAGAGCCATTAATGAAAAACTGTTTTTT. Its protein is CASSMDRAINEKLFF.

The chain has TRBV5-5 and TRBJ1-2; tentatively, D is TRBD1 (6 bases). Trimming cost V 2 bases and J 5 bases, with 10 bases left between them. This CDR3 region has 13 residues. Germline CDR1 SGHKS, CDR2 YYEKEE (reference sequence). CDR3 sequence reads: CASSFGQSYGYTF. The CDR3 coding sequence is TGTGCCAGCAGCTTCGGACAGAGTTATGGCTACACCTTC.

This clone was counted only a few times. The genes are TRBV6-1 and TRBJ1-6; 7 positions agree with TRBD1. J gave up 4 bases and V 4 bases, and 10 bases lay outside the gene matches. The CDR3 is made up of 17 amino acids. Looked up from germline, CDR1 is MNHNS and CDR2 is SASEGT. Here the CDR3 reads CASSARPGQSYNSPLHF. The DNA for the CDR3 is TGTGCCAGCAGTGCCCGTCCGGGACAGTCATATAATTCACCCCTCCACTTT.

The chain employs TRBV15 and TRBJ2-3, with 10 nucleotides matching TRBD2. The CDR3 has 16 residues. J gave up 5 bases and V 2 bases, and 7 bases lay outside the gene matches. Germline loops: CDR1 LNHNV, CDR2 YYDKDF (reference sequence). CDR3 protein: CATSRSVSSGGDTQYF. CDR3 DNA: TGTGCCACCAGCAGAAGTGTGTCTAGCGGGGGAGATACGCAGTATTTT. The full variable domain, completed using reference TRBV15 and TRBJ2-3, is DAMVIQNPRYQVTQFGKPVTLSCSQTLNHNVMYWYQQKSSQAPKLLFHYYDKDFNNEADTPDNFQSRRPNTSFCFLDIRSPGLGDTAMYLCATSRSVSSGGDTQYFGPGTRLTVL.